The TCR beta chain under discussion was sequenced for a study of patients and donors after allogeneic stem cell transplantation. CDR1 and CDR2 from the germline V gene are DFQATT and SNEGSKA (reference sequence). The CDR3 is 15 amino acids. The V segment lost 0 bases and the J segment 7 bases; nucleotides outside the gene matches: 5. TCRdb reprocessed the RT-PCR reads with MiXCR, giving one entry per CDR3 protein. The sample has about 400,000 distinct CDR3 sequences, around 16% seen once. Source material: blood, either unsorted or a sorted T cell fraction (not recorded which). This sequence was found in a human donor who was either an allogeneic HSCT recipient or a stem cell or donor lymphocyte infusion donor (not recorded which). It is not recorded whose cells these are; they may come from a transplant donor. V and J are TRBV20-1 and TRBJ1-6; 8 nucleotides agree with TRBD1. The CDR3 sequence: CSARDRTGFNSPLHF. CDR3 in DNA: TGCAGTGCTAGAGATAGGACAGGGTTCAATTCACCCCTCCACTTT.